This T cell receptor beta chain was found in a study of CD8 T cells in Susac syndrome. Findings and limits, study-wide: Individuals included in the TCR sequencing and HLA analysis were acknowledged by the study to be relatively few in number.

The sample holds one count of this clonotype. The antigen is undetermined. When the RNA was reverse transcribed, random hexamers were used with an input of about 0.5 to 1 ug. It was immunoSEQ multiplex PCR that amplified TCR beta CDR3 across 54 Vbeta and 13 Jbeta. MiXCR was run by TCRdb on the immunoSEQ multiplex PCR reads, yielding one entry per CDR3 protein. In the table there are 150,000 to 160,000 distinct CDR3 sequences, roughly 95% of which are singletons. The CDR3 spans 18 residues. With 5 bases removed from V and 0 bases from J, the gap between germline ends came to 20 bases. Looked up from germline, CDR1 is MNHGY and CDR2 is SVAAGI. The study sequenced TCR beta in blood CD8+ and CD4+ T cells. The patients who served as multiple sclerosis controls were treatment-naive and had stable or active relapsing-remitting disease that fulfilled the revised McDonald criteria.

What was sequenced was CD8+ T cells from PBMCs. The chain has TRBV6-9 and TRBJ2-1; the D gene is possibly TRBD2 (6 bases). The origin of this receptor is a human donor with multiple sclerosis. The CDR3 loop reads CASSTTRTRGSSYNEQFF. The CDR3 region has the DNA TGTGCCAGCAGTACAACAAGGACACGGGGGAGCTCCTACAATGAGCAGTTCTTC.